Below are 22 T cell receptor beta chains sequenced from a single sample in a study of persistence of HIV-infected CD4 T cells. The libraries were made with immunoSEQ version 4 in survey mode. Some clones are missing from TCRdb's copy, which holds only in-frame ones; the method was immunoSEQ multiplex PCR. The sample includes fewer than 15,000 clones, about three fifths seen only once; the top ten take less than 9%. Cells were stimulated with overlapping HIV-1 Gag 15-mer peptides. Sorting selected CD4+ T cells upregulating both CD40 ligand and CD69. No antigen has been assigned to these receptors. The sample in question was CD4+ T cells sorted from PBMCs after roughly 18-hour stimulation, obtained from a patient who received antiretroviral therapy. These receptors originate from an adult man with HIV who was CMV-seropositive.

Regarding this clone: Other nucleotide sequences in the sample specify the same CDR3. The V gene is TRBV27, the J gene TRBJ2-7, with D tentatively TRBD1 or TRBD2 (6 bases each). Trimming took 2 bases from V and 2 from J, leaving 10 bases between them. Germline loops: CDR1 MNHEY, CDR2 SMNVEV (reference sequence). CDR3 size: 14 residues. CDR3 DNA: TGTGCCAGCAGTTTAGTGGGGGGCCCCTACGAGCAGTACTTC. Residues: CASSLVGGPYEQYF.

This clone was recorded once. This rearrangement joins TRBV28 to TRBJ1-2; D perhaps matches TRBD1 (5 bases). This CDR3 has 13 residues. V was clipped by 2 bases and J by 5 bases, with 9 bases between them. Germline CDR1 MDHEN, CDR2 SYDVKM. CDR3 nucleotides: TGTGCCAGCAGTTTACTAGGGGCTTATGGCTACACCTTC. Translation: CASSLLGAYGYTF.

The CDR3 DNA reads TGTGCCAGCAGTTATCAGGGGGCCAATGGTGAAAAACTGTTTTTT. Translated, it gives CASSYQGANGEKLFF. The chain couples TRBV6-2 or TRBV6-3 to TRBJ1-4; 8 bases are a match to TRBD1. The length of the CDR3 is 15 residues. V lost 3 bases to trimming and J lost 7 bases; unmatched junction nucleotides: 7. CDR1 is MNHEY and CDR2 is SVGEGT in the germline V gene.

The V gene is TRBV5-6, the J gene TRBJ2-5; 8 bases map to TRBD1. CDR3 length: 13 amino acids. Trimming removed 4 bases from V and 3 bases from J; junction bases left unmatched: 2. Germline values: CDR1 SGHDT, CDR2 YYEEEE. The CDR3 is CASSPDREETQYF. As DNA, the CDR3 is TGTGCCAGCAGCCCGGACAGGGAAGAGACCCAGTACTTC.

This clone was seen more than once but under ten times. The genes are TRBV6-1 and TRBJ1-2, with 8 bases aligning to TRBD1. Trimming at V came to 3 bases and at J to 4 bases, leaving 7 bases not matched to a gene. Looked up from germline, CDR1 is MNHNS and CDR2 is SASEGT. The length of the CDR3 is 15 residues. Written as DNA, the CDR3 is TGTGCCAGCAGTGACCCCAACAGGGGGGGCTATGGCTACACCTTC. Translation gives CASSDPNRGGYGYTF.

This sequence joins TRBV7-9 and TRBJ2-1; D is possibly TRBD1 or TRBD2 (6 bases each). The germline gives CDR1 SEHNR, CDR2 FQNEAQ (reference sequence). There are 16 residues in the CDR3. V was cut by 1 base and J by 5 bases, with 15 bases left in between. CDR3 protein: CASSLVGAGRNNEQFF. CDR3 in DNA: TGTGCCAGCAGCTTAGTGGGGGCAGGGAGGAACAATGAGCAGTTCTTC.

The gene calls are TRBV30 and TRBJ1-2, with 8 bases lining up with TRBD1. V shed 0 bases, J shed 6 bases, and the junction held 9 bases outside the gene matches. The germline V gene encodes CDR1 GTSNPN and CDR2 SVGIG (reference sequence). The CDR3 runs 15 residues. CDR3 DNA: TGTGCCTGGAGTGTATTGGGTCGGACAGGGAATGGCTACACCTTC. Residues: CAWSVLGRTGNGYTF. Together with reference TRBV30 and TRBJ1-2, the CDR3 gives the full variable domain: SQTIHQWPATLVQPVGSPLSLECTVEGTSNPNLYWYRQAAGRGLQLLFYSVGIGQISSEVPQNLSASRPQDRQFILSSKKLLLSDSGFYLCAWSVLGRTGNGYTFGSGTRLTVV.

The chain couples TRBV18 to TRBJ1-1, with TRBD1 identical over 7 bases. CDR1 is KGHSH, CDR2 LQKENI, per germline. The CDR3 contains 16 residues. After removal of 4 bases from V and 5 bases from J, the junction contained 13 bases not matched to a gene. For the CDR3, the DNA is TGTGCCAGCTCACTAAACCAAAGACAGGGCGGGACTGAAGCTTTCTTT. It translates to CASSLNQRQGGTEAFF. The entire variable domain, with the rest obtained from reference TRBV18 and TRBJ1-1, is as follows: NAGVMQNPRHLVRRRGQEARLRCSPMKGHSHVYWYRQLPEEGLKFMVYLQKENIIDESGMPKERFSAEFPKEGPSILRIQQVVRGDSAAYFCASSLNQRQGGTEAFFGQGTRLTVV.

The table lists this clone with a few counts. The chain is built from TRBV4-1 and TRBJ1-5; a weak D match, TRBD1 (5 bases). CDR3 size: 15 residues. V was trimmed by 0 bases and J by 5 bases, leaving 11 bases between them. The germline V gene has CDR1 MGHRA and CDR2 YSYEKL. This chain's CDR3 is CASSQEGGRDQPQHF. Here the CDR3 DNA reads TGCGCCAGCAGCCAAGAGGGGGGTCGGGATCAGCCCCAGCATTTT.

This chain joins TRBV10-1 and TRBJ1-1; unclear D gene. This CDR3 contains 13 residues. V was clipped by 0 bases and J by 6 bases, with 8 bases between them. From germline, CDR1 is WNHNN and CDR2 SYGVQD (reference sequence). The CDR3 spells CASSESRRAEAFF. CDR3 bases: TGCGCCAGCAGTGAGTCGCGGAGAGCTGAAGCTTTCTTT.

This clone was seen a single time. The chain employs TRBV30 and TRBJ1-1; no definite D call. The CDR3 covers 13 residues. V dropped 4 bases and J dropped 1 base, with 10 bases sitting between them. Germline CDR1 GTSNPN, CDR2 SVGIG (reference sequence). CDR3 nucleotides: TGTGCCTGGATTAGGACGCCGAACACTGAAGCTTTCTTT. Its protein product is CAWIRTPNTEAFF.

This clone was seen once. The chain carries TRBV18 and TRBJ1-1, with D tentatively TRBD1 (5 bases). V gave up 1 base and J gave up 7 bases, with 10 bases separating them. CDR1 is KGHSH and CDR2 is LQKENI in the germline V gene. This CDR3 comprises 13 residues. The CDR3 loop reads CASSPQRQSEAFF. Written as DNA, the CDR3 is TGTGCCAGCTCACCACAACGACAGAGTGAAGCTTTCTTT.

The V gene is TRBV19, the J gene TRBJ2-7; a possible D gene is TRBD2 (6 bases). V lost 5 bases and J lost 3, with 20 bases in between. The germline V gene has CDR1 LNHDA and CDR2 SQIVND (reference sequence). The CDR3 has 16 residues. In DNA form, the CDR3 reads TGTGCCAGTAGTCCCACCGGTATGGGGGGACGCTACGAGCAGTACTTC. Translating gives CASSPTGMGGRYEQYF.

The chain has TRBV27 and TRBJ1-5; a possible D gene is TRBD1 (5 bases). The CDR3 runs 14 residues. With 6 bases removed from V and 3 bases from J, the gap between germline ends came to 12 bases. The germline gives CDR1 MNHEY, CDR2 SMNVEV (reference sequence). Here the CDR3 reads CASRPDSFNQPQHF. The CDR3 nucleotides are TGTGCCAGCAGGCCAGACAGTTTCAATCAGCCCCAGCATTTT.

The chain joins TRBV24-1 to TRBJ2-5; 10 bases are shared with TRBD1. The CDR3 length is 17 residues. Germline trimming cut 3 bases from V and 2 bases from J; bases unmatched to any gene: 8. Germline loops: CDR1 KGHDR, CDR2 SFDVKD. CDR3 protein: CATSDRPGQGTQETQYF. In DNA form, the CDR3 reads TGTGCCACCAGTGATCGTCCGGGACAGGGGACTCAAGAGACCCAGTACTTC.

This chain connects TRBV20-1 to TRBJ1-2; D is unresolved. The V end lost 3 bases, the J end lost 4 bases, and 15 bases lay between the germline ends. The CDR3 is made up of 14 amino acids. Germline V lookup: CDR1 DFQATT, CDR2 SNEGSKA (reference sequence). The CDR3: CSASSGQTSYGYTF. As DNA, the CDR3 is TGCAGTGCTAGTTCGGGCCAGACCTCCTATGGCTACACCTTC.

This chain connects TRBV29-1 to TRBJ2-7, with 7 bases identical to TRBD1. Germline V CDR1 and CDR2: SQVTM, ANQGSEA. CDR3 length equals 13 residues. The trim removed 6 bases at V and 5 bases at J, leaving 10 bases unmatched. For the CDR3, the DNA is TGCAGCGTCCAAAACGACAGGGTCCACGAGCAGTACTTC. Translated, it gives CSVQNDRVHEQYF.

The rearrangement joins TRBV29-1 to TRBJ2-7, with D perhaps TRBD1 or TRBD2 (5 bases each). Germline V gives CDR1 SQVTM, CDR2 ANQGSEA. Trimming cost V 5 bases and J 6 bases, with 17 bases left between them. CDR3 length: 13 amino acids. The CDR3: CSVRNHGTSEQYF. For the CDR3, the DNA is TGCAGCGTTCGAAATCACGGGACGTCCGAGCAGTACTTC.

This sequence joins TRBV6-5 and TRBJ1-2, with TRBD1 matching 7 bases. V lost 6 bases, J lost 8 bases, and 9 bases stayed unmatched. The germline gives CDR1 MNHEY, CDR2 SVGAGI. This CDR3 region has 13 residues. The CDR3 bases are TGTGCCAGCAGCAGGGGGTGGGGTGAGGGCTACACCTTC. Translated, it gives CASSRGWGEGYTF.

This clone was counted once. The chain's CDR3 is CASSLDGDGQETQYF. CDR3 DNA sequence: TGCGCCAGCAGCTTGGACGGGGATGGACAAGAGACCCAGTACTTC. The chain uses TRBV5-1 and TRBJ2-5; weak D call: TRBD2 (5 bases). CDR1 SGHRS and CDR2 YFSETQ come from the germline V gene. With 0 bases removed from V and 2 bases from J, the gap between germline ends came to 11 bases. There are 15 residues in the CDR3.

The rearrangement uses TRBV6-2 or TRBV6-3 and TRBJ2-7, with unresolved D. There are 13 residues in the CDR3. Looked up from germline, CDR1 is MNHEY and CDR2 is SVGEGT. Between the trimmed V and J ends, which lost 4 bases and 0 bases, there was a span of 7 bases. In DNA, the CDR3 is TGTGCCAGCAGTTCGCCGAGCTCCTACGAGCAGTACTTC. Translation: CASSSPSSYEQYF.

The chain combines TRBV27 with TRBJ1-1; weak D call: TRBD1 (5 bases). CDR3 length: 14 amino acids. V was pared by 3 bases and J by 4 bases, with 12 bases between. The germline CDR1 and CDR2 sequences are MNHEY and SMNVEV (reference sequence). CDR3 region: CASSLRVGGTEAFF. In nucleotides, the CDR3 is TGTGCCAGCAGTTTGAGGGTGGGGGGCACTGAAGCTTTCTTT.